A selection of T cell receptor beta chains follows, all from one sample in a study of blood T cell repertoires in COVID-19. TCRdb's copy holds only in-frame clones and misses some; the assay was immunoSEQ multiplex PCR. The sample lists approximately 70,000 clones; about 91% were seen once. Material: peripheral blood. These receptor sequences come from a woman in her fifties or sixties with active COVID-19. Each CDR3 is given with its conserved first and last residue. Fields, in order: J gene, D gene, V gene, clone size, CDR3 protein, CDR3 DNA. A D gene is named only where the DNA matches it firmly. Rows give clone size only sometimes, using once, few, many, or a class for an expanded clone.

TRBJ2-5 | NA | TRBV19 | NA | CASSMNGGTAAETQYF | TGTGCCAGTAGTATGAATGGCGGGACGGCGGCAGAGACCCAGTACTTC
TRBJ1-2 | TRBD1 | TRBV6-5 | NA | CASRDRGLLNYGYTF | TGTGCCAGCCGGGACAGGGGACTCCTTAACTATGGCTACACCTTC
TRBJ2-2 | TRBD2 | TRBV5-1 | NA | CASSSTGTSLTGELFF | TGCGCCAGCAGTTCAACCGGGACTAGCCTTACCGGGGAGCTGTTTTTT
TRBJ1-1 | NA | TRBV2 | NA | CASGGGSPLKMNTEAFF | TGTGCCAGCGGTGGGGGCAGTCCCTTAAAAATGAACACTGAAGCTTTCTTT
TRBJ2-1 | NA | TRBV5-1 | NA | CASSIGGNNGGEQFF | TGCGCCAGCAGCATCGGAGGAAACAATGGTGGTGAGCAGTTCTTC
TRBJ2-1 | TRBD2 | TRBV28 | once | CASSLLGGGRSYNEQFF | TGTGCCAGCAGTTTACTGGGCGGCGGGAGATCCTACAATGAGCAGTTCTTC
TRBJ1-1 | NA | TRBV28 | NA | CASSLWSGGFTEAFF | TGTGCCAGCAGTTTATGGTCAGGTGGTTTCACTGAAGCTTTCTTT
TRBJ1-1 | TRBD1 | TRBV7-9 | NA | CASSLARTGRKAFF | TGTGCCAGCAGCTTAGCAAGGACAGGGAGGAAAGCTTTCTTT
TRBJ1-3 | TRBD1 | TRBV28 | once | CASRDRGFTIYF | TGTGCCAGCAGGGACAGGGGATTCACCATATATTTT
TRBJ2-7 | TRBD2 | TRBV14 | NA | CASSQDLRTSGRAGYEQYF | TGTGCCAGCAGCCAAGACCTTAGGACTAGCGGGAGGGCCGGGTACGAGCAGTACTTC
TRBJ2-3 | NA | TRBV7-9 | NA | CASSQTRSTDTQYF | TGTGCCAGCAGTCAGACAAGGAGCACAGATACGCAGTATTTT
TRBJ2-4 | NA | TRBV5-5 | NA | CASSLGQKNIQYF | TGTGCCAGCAGCCTCGGACAGAAAAACATTCAGTACTTC
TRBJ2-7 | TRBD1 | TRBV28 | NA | CASSRTGGGQYF | TGTGCCAGCAGTAGGACAGGGGGCGGGCAGTACTTC
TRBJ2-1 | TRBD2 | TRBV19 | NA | CASRVASGPNEQFF | TGTGCCAGTAGGGTGGCTAGCGGACCCAATGAGCAGTTCTTC
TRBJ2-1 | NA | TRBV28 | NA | CASSLSGAVGGDEQFF | TGTGCCAGCAGTTTATCAGGAGCTGTGGGCGGGGATGAGCAGTTCTTC
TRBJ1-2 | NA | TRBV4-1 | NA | CASSQDRRGRANYGYTF | TGCGCCAGCAGCCAAGATCGAAGAGGGAGGGCTAACTATGGCTACACCTTC
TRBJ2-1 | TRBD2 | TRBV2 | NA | CASRVAGGPNNEQFF | TGTGCCAGCAGGGTAGCGGGAGGGCCTAACAATGAGCAGTTCTTC
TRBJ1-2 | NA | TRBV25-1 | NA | CASRDTGLTNYGYTF | TGTGCCAGCAGAGACACAGGTCTTACTAACTATGGCTACACCTTC
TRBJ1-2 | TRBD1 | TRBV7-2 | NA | CASSLASGTGTRGYTF | TGTGCCAGCAGCTTAGCGTCGGGGACAGGGACCCGTGGCTACACCTTC
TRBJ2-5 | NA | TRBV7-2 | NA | CASSSTRQETQYF | TGTGCCAGCAGCTCTACTAGGCAGGAGACCCAGTACTTC
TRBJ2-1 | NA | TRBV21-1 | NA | CALDSHNEQFF | TGTGCCCTTGACAGTCACAATGAGCAGTTCTTC
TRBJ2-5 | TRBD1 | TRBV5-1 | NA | CASSTGTGQETQYF | TGCGCCAGCAGCACCGGGACAGGACAAGAGACCCAGTACTTC
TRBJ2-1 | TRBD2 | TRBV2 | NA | CASSVAGGSYNEQFF | TGTGCCAGCAGTGTAGCGGGAGGCTCCTACAATGAGCAGTTCTTC
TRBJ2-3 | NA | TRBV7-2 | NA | CASSYLGDSPHTDTQYF | TGTGCCAGCAGCTACCTCGGTGATAGCCCTCACACAGATACGCAGTATTTT
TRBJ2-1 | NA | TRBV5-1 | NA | CASSQNTDGITYNEQFF | TGCGCCAGCAGCCAAAACACGGACGGGATAACCTACAATGAGCAGTTCTTC
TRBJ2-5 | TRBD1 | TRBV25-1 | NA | CASSEVGTGGQTQYF | TGTGCCAGCAGTGAAGTAGGAACAGGGGGTCAGACCCAGTACTTC
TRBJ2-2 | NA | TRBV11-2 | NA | CASSLKLGTPGELFF | TGTGCCAGCAGCCTCAAACTAGGTACCCCCGGGGAGCTGTTTTTT
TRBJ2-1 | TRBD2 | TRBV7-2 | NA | CASSPDIAGINYNEQFF | TGTGCCAGCAGCCCCGATATAGCGGGGATTAACTACAATGAGCAGTTCTTC
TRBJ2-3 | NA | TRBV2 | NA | CASSEAHGEGTDTQYF | TGTGCCAGCAGTGAAGCGCATGGAGAGGGCACAGATACGCAGTATTTT
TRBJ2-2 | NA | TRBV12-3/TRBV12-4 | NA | CASSFSGFGELFF | TGTGCCAGCAGTTTCTCAGGGTTCGGGGAGCTGTTTTTT
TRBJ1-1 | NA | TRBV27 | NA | CASSLDSFTEAFF | TGTGCCAGCAGTCTTGACTCGTTCACTGAAGCTTTCTTT
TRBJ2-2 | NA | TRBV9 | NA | CASSVGGPTGELFF | TGTGCCAGCAGCGTAGGGGGCCCCACCGGGGAGCTGTTTTTT
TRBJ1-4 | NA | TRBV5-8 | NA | CASSSTLWTAYNEKLFF | TGTGCCAGCAGCTCTACGCTGTGGACAGCCTACAATGAAAAACTGTTTTTT
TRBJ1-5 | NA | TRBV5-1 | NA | CASSLDVAGDSNQPQHF | TGCGCCAGCAGCTTGGACGTGGCGGGGGATAGCAATCAGCCCCAGCATTTT
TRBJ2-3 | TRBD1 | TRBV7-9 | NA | CASSPTGTGDTQYF | TGTGCCAGCAGCCCGACAGGGACGGGGGATACGCAGTATTTT
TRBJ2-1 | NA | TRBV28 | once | CASSLVSAYNEQFF | TGTGCCAGCAGTTTAGTGAGCGCCTACAATGAGCAGTTCTTC
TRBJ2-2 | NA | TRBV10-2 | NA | CASSENSGGSGELFF | TGCGCCAGCAGTGAGAACTCCGGAGGGTCCGGGGAGCTGTTTTTT
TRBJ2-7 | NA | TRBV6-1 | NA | CASSDTVAVSYEQYF | TGTGCCAGCAGTGACACAGTAGCGGTGTCCTACGAGCAGTACTTC
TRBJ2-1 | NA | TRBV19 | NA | CASSSSARDAQSMRQFF | TGTGCCAGTAGTAGCTCGGCCCGGGATGCTCAATCAATGAGGCAGTTCTTC
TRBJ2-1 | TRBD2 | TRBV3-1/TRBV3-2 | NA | CASSMGLAGEQFF | TGTGCCAGCAGCATGGGACTAGCGGGTGAGCAGTTCTTC
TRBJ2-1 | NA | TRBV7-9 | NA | CASSLEISYNEQFF | TGTGCCAGCAGCTTGGAGATCTCCTACAATGAGCAGTTCTTC
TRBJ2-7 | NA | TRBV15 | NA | CATSRVGGEQYF | TGTGCCACCAGCAGAGTTGGGGGGGAGCAGTACTTC
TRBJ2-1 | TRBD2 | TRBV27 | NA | CASTPQRERVQFF | TGTGCCAGCACCCCCCAGCGGGAGAGAGTGCAGTTCTTC
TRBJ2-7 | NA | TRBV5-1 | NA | CASSLGLRPSSYEQYF | TGCGCCAGCAGCTTGGGCCTCCGCCCGAGCTCCTACGAGCAGTACTTC
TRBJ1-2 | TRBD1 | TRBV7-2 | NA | CASSLATAGGYGYTF | TGTGCCAGCAGCTTAGCAACGGCAGGGGGTTATGGCTACACCTTC
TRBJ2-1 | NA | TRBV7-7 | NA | CASSRAGYNEQFF | TGTGCCAGCAGCCGAGCAGGGTACAATGAGCAGTTCTTC
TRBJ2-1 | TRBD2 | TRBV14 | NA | CASSQDRLAGIDEQFF | TGTGCCAGCAGCCAAGACCGGCTAGCGGGTATAGATGAGCAGTTCTTC
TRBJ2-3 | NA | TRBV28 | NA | CASSAPIASNLDTQYF | TGTGCCAGCAGTGCCCCTATAGCCTCGAACTTGGATACGCAGTATTTT
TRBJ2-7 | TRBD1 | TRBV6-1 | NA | CASSERQGVYEQYF | TGTGCCAGCAGTGAAAGGCAGGGGGTCTACGAGCAGTACTTC
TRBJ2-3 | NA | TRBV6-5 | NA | CASSLLSTDTQYF | TGTGCCAGCAGTCTCCTCAGCACAGATACGCAGTATTTT
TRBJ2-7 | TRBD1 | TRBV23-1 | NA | CASSRPRDRGREQYF | TGCGCCAGCAGTCGCCCCCGGGACAGGGGTCGGGAGCAGTACTTC